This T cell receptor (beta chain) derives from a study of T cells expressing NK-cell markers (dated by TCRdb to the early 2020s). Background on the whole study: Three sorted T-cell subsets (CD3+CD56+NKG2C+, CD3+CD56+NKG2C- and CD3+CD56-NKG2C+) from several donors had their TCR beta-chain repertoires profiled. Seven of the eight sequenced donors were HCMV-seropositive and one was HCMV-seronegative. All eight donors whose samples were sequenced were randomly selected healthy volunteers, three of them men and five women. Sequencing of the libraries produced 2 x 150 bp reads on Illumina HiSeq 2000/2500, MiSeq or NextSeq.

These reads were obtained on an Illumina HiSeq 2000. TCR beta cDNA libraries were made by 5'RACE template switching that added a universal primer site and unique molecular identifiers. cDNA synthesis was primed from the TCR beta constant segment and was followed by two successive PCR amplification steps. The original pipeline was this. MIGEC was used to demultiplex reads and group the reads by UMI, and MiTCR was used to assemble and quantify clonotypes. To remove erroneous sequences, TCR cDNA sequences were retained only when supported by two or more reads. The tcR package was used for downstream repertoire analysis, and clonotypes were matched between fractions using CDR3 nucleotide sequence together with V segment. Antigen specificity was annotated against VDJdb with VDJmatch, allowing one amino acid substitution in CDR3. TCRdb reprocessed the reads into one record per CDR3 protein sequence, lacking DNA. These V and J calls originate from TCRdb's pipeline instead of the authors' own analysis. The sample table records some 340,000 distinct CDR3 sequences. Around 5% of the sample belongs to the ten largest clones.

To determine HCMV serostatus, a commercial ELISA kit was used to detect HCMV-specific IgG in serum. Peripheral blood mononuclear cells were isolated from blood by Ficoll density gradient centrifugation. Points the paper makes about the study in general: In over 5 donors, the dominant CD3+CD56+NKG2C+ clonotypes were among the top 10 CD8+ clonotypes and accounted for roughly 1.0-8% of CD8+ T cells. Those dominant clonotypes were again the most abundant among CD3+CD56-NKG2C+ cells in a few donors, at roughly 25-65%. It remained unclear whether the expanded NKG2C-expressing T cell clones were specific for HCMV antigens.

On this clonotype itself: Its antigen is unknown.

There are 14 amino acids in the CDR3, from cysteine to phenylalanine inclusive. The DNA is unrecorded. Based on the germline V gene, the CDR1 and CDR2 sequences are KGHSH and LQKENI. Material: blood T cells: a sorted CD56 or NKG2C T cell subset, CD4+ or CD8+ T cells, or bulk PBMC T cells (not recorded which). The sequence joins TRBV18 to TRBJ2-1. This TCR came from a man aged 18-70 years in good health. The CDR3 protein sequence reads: CASSPPGAYNEQFF.